What follows are 4 T cell receptor beta chains derived from one specimen sequenced in a study of cytomegalovirus exposure and HLA in healthy donors. TCRdb's table, derived via immunoSEQ multiplex PCR, lists solely in-frame clones and lacks some. This sample has a few hundred thousand clones, with over 80% found just once. The sequenced sample consisted of PBMCs. The receptors were sampled from a woman aged 18-35 years in good health and CMV-seronegative.

The rearrangement joins TRBV29-1 to TRBJ2-1; TRBD1 matches at 11 bases. This CDR3 region has 16 residues. Trimming cost V 2 bases and J 4 bases; bases outside gene matches: 7. Germline V gene data show CDR1 as SQVTM and CDR2 as ANQGSEA. CDR3 nucleotide sequence: TGCAGCGTTGAACGGGGACAGGGGGAGTCTTACAATGAGCAGTTCTTC. Translation: CSVERGQGESYNEQFF.

The J gene is TRBJ2-1, the V gene TRBV6-5; the D is unclear. The CDR3 is 12 residues long. V was shortened by 7 bases and J by 0 bases, with 4 bases between the two germline ends. Germline assignment: CDR1 MNHEY and CDR2 SVGAGI. The CDR3 nucleotides read TGTGCCAGCACGAGCTCCTACAATGAGCAGTTCTTC. It encodes CASTSSYNEQFF.

The V call is TRBV6-6, the J call TRBJ2-2, with 8 positions matching TRBD1. This CDR3 comprises 15 residues. Germline V gene lookup returns CDR1 MNHNY and CDR2 SVGAGI (reference sequence). The V gene end was trimmed by 5 bases and the J gene end by 3 bases; junction bases not matched to a gene: 5. DNA for the CDR3: TGTGCCAGCAGTCCGACAGGGGCACACACCGGGGAGCTGTTTTTT. It yields the protein CASSPTGAHTGELFF.

The V and J genes are TRBV19 and TRBJ2-4; 9 bases are a match to TRBD1. Per the germline V gene, CDR1 is LNHDA and CDR2 is SQIVND (reference sequence). The ends lost 4 bases at V and 8 bases at J; junction bases unmatched: 12. The CDR3 sequence is 16 residues long. The CDR3 DNA reads TGTGCCAGTAGTACGGGACAGGGCGAGTGGGAGGACATTCAGTACTTC. Protein sequence: CASSTGQGEWEDIQYF.